The present TCR beta chain was sequenced within a study of a mutant IDH1 vaccine in newly diagnosed glioma. Overall study context: Most patients had radiochemotherapy with temozolomide before enrollment; others had one alone. The study's findings and limits: Shifts in the top peripheral T cell clonotypes seemed unrelated to pseudoprogression.

The sample's time point: week 47, end of study. Mutant IDH1 20-mer peptide, at 300 ug, made up each vaccine dose, with topical imiquimod. The patients were given eight vaccinations, one each in weeks 1, 3, 5, 7, 11, 15, 19 and 23. Patients carried new grade 3 or 4 IDH1-mutant astrocytomas lacking nuclear ATRX. Using immunoSEQ multiplex PCR, the repertoire was profiled, and TCRdb retains in-frame clones only, with some absent. The table has about 52,000 clones, about three quarters seen once. Trimming removed 5 bases from V and 8 bases from J, with 17 bases in between. Germline CDR1 reads SGHRS; CDR2 reads YFSETQ. CDR3 length: 14 amino acids. With respect to this clone: Its antigen is unknown.

The clonotype originates from a woman in her 40s with glioma. Some clones in this sample may be carry-over from other donors' samples. The rearrangement links TRBV5-1 to TRBJ2-1, with D perhaps matching TRBD1 (6 bases). The starting material was PBMCs, obtained from a glioma patient whose treatment included an IDH1 peptide vaccine. CDR3 residues: CASSPDSGSDEQFF. The CDR3 DNA is TGCGCCAGCAGTCCGGACAGTGGGAGCGATGAGCAGTTCTTC.